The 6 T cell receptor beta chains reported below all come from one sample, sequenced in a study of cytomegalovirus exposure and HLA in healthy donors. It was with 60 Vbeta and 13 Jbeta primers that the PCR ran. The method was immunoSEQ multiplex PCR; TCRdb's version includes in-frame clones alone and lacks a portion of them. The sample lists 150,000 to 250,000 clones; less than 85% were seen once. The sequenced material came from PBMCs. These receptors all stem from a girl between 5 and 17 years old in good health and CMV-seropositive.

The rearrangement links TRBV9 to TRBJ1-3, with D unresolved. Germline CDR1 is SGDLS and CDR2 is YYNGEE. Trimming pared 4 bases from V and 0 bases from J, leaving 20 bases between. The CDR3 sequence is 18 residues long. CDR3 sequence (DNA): TGTGCCAGCAGCCCTAGCCCCCCATGGACTGTCTCTGGAAACACCATATATTTT. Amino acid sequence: CASSPSPPWTVSGNTIYF.

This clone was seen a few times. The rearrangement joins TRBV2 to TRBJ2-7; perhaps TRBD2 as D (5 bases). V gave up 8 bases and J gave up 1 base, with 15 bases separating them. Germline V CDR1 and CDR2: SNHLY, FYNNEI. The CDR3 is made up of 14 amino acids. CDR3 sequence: CASLDGVGSYEQYF. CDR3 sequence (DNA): TGTGCCAGCTTGGACGGGGTCGGATCCTACGAGCAGTACTTC.

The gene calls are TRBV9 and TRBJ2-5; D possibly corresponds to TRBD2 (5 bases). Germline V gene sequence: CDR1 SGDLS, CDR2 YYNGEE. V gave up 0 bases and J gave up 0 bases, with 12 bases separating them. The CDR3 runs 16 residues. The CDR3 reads CASSVAVRAHQETQYF. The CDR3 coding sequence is TGTGCCAGCAGCGTAGCGGTGAGGGCCCACCAAGAGACCCAGTACTTC.

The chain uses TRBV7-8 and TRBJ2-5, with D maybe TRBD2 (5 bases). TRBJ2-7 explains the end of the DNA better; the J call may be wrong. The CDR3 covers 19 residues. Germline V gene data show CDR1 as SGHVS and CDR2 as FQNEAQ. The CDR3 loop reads CASSSDSWSPGMIRGEQYF. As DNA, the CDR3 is TGTGCCAGCAGCTCGGACTCGTGGAGTCCGGGGATGATTCGAGGCGAGCAGTACTTC.

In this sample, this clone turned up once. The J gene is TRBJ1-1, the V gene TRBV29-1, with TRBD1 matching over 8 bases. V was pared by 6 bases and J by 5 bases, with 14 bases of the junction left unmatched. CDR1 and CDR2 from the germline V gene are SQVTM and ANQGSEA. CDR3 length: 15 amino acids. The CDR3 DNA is TGCAGCGTCCGACAGGGGACCGATGTGGGTACTGAAGCTTTCTTT. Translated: CSVRQGTDVGTEAFF.

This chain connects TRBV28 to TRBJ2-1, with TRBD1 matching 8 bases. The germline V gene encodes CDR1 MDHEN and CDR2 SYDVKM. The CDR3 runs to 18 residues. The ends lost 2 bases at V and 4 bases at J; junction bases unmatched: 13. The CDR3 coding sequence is TGTGCCAGCAGTTTAATTGTGGGCGGGACAGGTTCTTACAATGAGCAGTTCTTC. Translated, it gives CASSLIVGGTGSYNEQFF. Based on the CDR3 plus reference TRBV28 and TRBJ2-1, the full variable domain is DVKVTQSSRYLVKRTGEKVFLECVQDMDHENMFWYRQDPGLGLRLIYFSYDVKMKEKGDIPEGYSVSREKKERFSLILESASTNQTSMYLCASSLIVGGTGSYNEQFFGPGTRLTVL.